This TCR beta chain was recovered during a study of blood T cell repertoires in COVID-19. Clones were sequenced by immunoSEQ multiplex PCR, and TCRdb holds only the in-frame ones, with some missing. The table includes over 75,000 clones, approximately 84% detected once. V dropped 5 bases and J dropped 6; count of bases not matched to a gene: 8. Germline V gene lookup returns CDR1 SGHRS and CDR2 YFSETQ. The CDR3 totals 15 residues. This clone has just a few counts. The rearrangement links TRBV5-1 to TRBJ1-6; 7 bases line up with TRBD1. The TCR sequence derives from a man in his sixties or seventies with acute or convalescent COVID-19. Sequenced input: peripheral blood. CDR3: CASRNRDSSNSPLHF. The CDR3 coding sequence is TGCGCCAGCAGAAACCGGGACAGCAGTAATTCACCCCTCCACTTT. The full variable domain, completed using reference TRBV5-1 and TRBJ1-6, is KAGVTQTPRYLIKTRGQQVTLSCSPISGHRSVSWYQQTPGQGLQFLFEYFSETQRNKGNFPGRFSGRQFSNSRSEMNVSTLELGDSALYLCASRNRDSSNSPLHFGNGTRLTVT.